The clone carrying this T cell receptor (beta chain) came up many times. The sample belongs to a study of T-cell reconstitution after alpha-beta-depleted transplantation in children. A library of TCRbeta sequences, prepared with unique molecular identifiers, was generated. TCRdb analysed the PCR reads with MiXCR anew, one entry per CDR3 protein. This table has hundreds of thousands of distinct CDR3 sequences, around 12% appearing once. The CDR3 consists of 16 residues. Germline CDR1 and CDR2: MNHEY and SMNVEV (reference sequence). V was clipped by 6 bases and J by 5 bases, with 19 bases between them. The chain links TRBV27 to TRBJ2-2, with D perhaps assigned TRBD1 or TRBD2 (5 bases each). The material was PBMCs from the stem cell graft donor, obtained from the stem cell graft. The origin of this receptor is a human donor who donated a stem cell graft to a child with acute lymphoblastic leukemia. CDR3 in amino acids: CASRPPRVEGTGELFF. CDR3 DNA: TGTGCCAGCAGACCTCCCCGGGTCGAGGGGACCGGGGAGCTGTTTTTT.